This T cell receptor beta chain was found in a study of siplizumab effects on memory and regulatory T cells. Study results and caveats: Proliferating Tregs in siplizumab cultures were never verified as suppressive. With siplizumab, mappable alloreactive CD4+ clones averaged about 70% Treg-derived, versus around 27% in controls. The alloresponse seemed to draw substantially on naive T cells, which appeared more diverse than memory cells.

The CDR3 is 15 residues long. Germline CDR1 and CDR2: SGHNT and YENEEA. With 5 bases clipped from V and 4 bases from J, the junction kept 9 bases outside the gene matches. Only one count was recorded for this clone. Antigen unknown. Roughly 94,000 TCR templates were assayed per sample. The table came from immunoSEQ multiplex PCR; TCRdb's copy has only in-frame clones and leaves some out. The table lists tens of thousands of clones, 85% to 95% of them singletons. This sequence joins TRBV11-3 and TRBJ1-1, with 8 nucleotides matching TRBD1. This clonotype originated in a human donor in good health. Sequenced: CD8+ T cells sorted from blood. As DNA, the CDR3 is TGTGCCAGCAGCGCGACCAGGGGGCTGGCCACTGAAGCTTTCTTT. Translated: CASSATRGLATEAFF.